Each of the 23 T cell receptor beta chains below was sequenced from the same sample in a study of beta chain features in type 1 diabetes. The investigators reverse transcribed all of the isolated RNA, so they sequenced expressed TCRB transcripts. This table comes from immunoSEQ multiplex PCR, and its TCRdb copy is limited to in-frame clones, with some not included. Among 200,000 to 250,000 clones listed, less than 35% were seen once. Input material: central memory CD4+ T cells from blood. Every receptor here comes from a man aged 30 to 45 in good health.

In its sample, this clone was seen a few times. J is TRBJ2-5 and V is TRBV27; D call uncertain. In germline, CDR1 is MNHEY, CDR2 SMNVEV (reference sequence). The CDR3 is made up of 15 amino acids. V shed 7 bases and J shed 2 bases, with 17 bases lying between them. This chain's CDR3 is CASTKFPVFQETQYF. In DNA, the CDR3 is TGTGCCAGCACCAAATTTCCGGTCTTTCAAGAGACCCAGTACTTC.

The V call is TRBV27, the J call TRBJ2-7, with TRBD1 identical over 9 bases. With 2 bases clipped from V and 3 bases from J, the junction kept 5 bases outside the gene matches. The CDR3 is made up of 15 amino acids. Germline V gene sequence: CDR1 MNHEY, CDR2 SMNVEV (reference sequence). In DNA form, the CDR3 reads TGTGCCAGCAGTTTAAAATGGACAGGGGACTACGAGCAGTACTTC. This gives the protein CASSLKWTGDYEQYF.

This chain uses TRBV7-2 with TRBJ1-4, with D possibly matching TRBD1 (6 bases). This CDR3 spans 15 amino acids. Trimming removed 4 bases at V and 4 bases at J, with 13 bases between. Germline-derived CDR1 and CDR2 are SGHTA and FQGNSA. This chain's CDR3 is CASSSQGQGNEKLFF. CDR3 sequence (DNA): TGTGCCAGCAGCTCACAGGGTCAGGGTAATGAAAAACTGTTTTTT.

This clone was counted ten times or more. The V and J genes are TRBV28 and TRBJ2-4; a weak D match, TRBD2 (5 bases). V lost 3 bases, J lost 1 base, and 16 bases lay in between. CDR1 is MDHEN and CDR2 is SYDVKM in the germline V gene. This CDR3 is 17 amino acids long. In DNA form, the CDR3 reads TGTGCCAGCAGTTTTGGAGCTGGTAGCGTGGCCAAAAACATTCAGTACTTC. This translates into CASSFGAGSVAKNIQYF.

This chain uses TRBV16 with TRBJ1-1; 8 bases agree with TRBD1. Germline V gene lookup returns CDR1 KGHSY and CDR2 FQNENV. This CDR3 has 15 residues. J lost 1 base, V lost 5 bases, and 6 bases had no gene match. The CDR3 loop reads CASSNTGGGNTEAFF. The CDR3, as DNA: TGTGCCAGCAGCAACACAGGGGGAGGGAACACTGAAGCTTTCTTT.

This clone was detected ten times or more. The chain couples TRBV10-3 to TRBJ2-2; D is possibly TRBD2 (6 bases). Trimming left V 6 bases short and J 5 bases short, with 16 bases between. The germline gives CDR1 ENHRY, CDR2 SYGVKD. This CDR3 contains 15 residues. In nucleotides, the CDR3 is TGTGCCATCAGATACCGGGGAGGAGGAACCGGGGAGCTGTTTTTT. Its protein product is CAIRYRGGGTGELFF.

This clone came up a few times. The same CDR3 can be traced to other DNA sequences in this sample. As DNA, the CDR3 is TGTGCCAGCAGCGCAGTAGGCACAGATACGCAGTATTTT. Translating gives CASSAVGTDTQYF. The chain links TRBV2 to TRBJ2-3; no clear D. V lost 6 bases and J lost 1, with 8 bases in between. The CDR3 is 13 residues long. Germline V gene sequence: CDR1 SNHLY, CDR2 FYNNEI.

V usage is TRBV6-5 and J usage is TRBJ2-3; D is possibly TRBD1 (5 bases). V shed 0 bases and J shed 0 bases, with 7 bases lying between them. Germline lookup yields CDR1 MNHEY and CDR2 SVGAGI. The CDR3 length is 15 residues. CDR3 coding DNA: TGTGCCAGCAGTTACTCAAGGGGTAGCACAGATACGCAGTATTTT. It encodes CASSYSRGSTDTQYF.

This clone was seen a few times. The V gene is TRBV29-1, the J gene TRBJ1-2; D is uncertain. Per the germline V gene, CDR1 is SQVTM and CDR2 is ANQGSEA. The CDR3 loop spans 13 amino acids. Trimming removed 4 bases from V and 0 bases from J, with 9 bases in between. The CDR3 sequence: CSVGREANYGYTF. The CDR3 DNA sequence: TGCAGCGTTGGGAGAGAAGCTAACTATGGCTACACCTTC.

The chain's CDR3 is CASSLSLGRSQGTQYF. DNA of the CDR3: TGTGCCAGCAGCTTATCATTAGGGAGAAGCCAGGGTACGCAGTATTTT. The rearrangement uses TRBV7-2 and TRBJ2-3; D may be TRBD1 or TRBD2 (5 bases each). This CDR3 is 16 amino acids long. Germline V CDR1 and CDR2: SGHTA, FQGNSA. Trimming left V 2 bases short and J 8 bases short, with 20 bases between.

This clone has just a few counts. V is TRBV7-6 and J is TRBJ2-5, with D tentatively TRBD2 (5 bases). With 4 bases removed from V and 1 base from J, the gap between germline ends came to 10 bases. Germline V CDR1 and CDR2: SGHVS, FNYEAQ. The CDR3 consists of 14 residues. This CDR3 is CASSSRAVQETQYF. The CDR3 nucleotides read TGTGCCAGCAGCTCGCGGGCCGTCCAAGAGACCCAGTACTTC.

This clone has ten or more counts. This chain joins TRBV11-1 and TRBJ2-1; D is unclear. This CDR3 has 16 amino acids. Germline V gene lookup returns CDR1 SGHAT and CDR2 FQDESV (reference sequence). Trimming shortened V by 3 bases and J by 2 bases, and 14 bases separated the two germline ends. CDR3 DNA: TGTGCCAGCAGCTTTGGTGGAAATCCCCCCTACAATGAGCAGTTCTTC. This sequence encodes CASSFGGNPPYNEQFF. Full variable domain (rest looked up from reference TRBV11-1 and TRBJ2-1): EAEVAQSPRYKITEKSQAVAFWCDPISGHATLYWYRQILGQGPELLVQFQDESVVDDSQLPKDRFSAERLKGVDSTLKIQPAELGDSAMYLCASSFGGNPPYNEQFFGPGTRLTVL.

This clone was picked up a small number of times. The chain uses TRBV5-5 and TRBJ1-2; TRBD1 agrees at 7 bases. V shed 5 bases and J 6 bases; nucleotides not matched to a gene: 13. The CDR3 runs to 15 residues. Germline lookup yields CDR1 SGHKS and CDR2 YYEKEE (reference sequence). The CDR3 nucleotides are TGTGCCAGCAGGAATGACAGGGCAGGGAAGCATGGCTACACCTTC. Amino acids: CASRNDRAGKHGYTF. The full variable domain, completed using reference TRBV5-5 and TRBJ1-2, is DAGVTQSPTHLIKTRGQQVTLRCSPISGHKSVSWYQQVLGQGPQFIFQYYEKEERGRGNFPDRFSARQFPNYSSELNVNALLLGDSALYLCASRNDRAGKHGYTFGSGTRLTVV.

The chain uses TRBV5-1 and TRBJ2-1; 8 positions match TRBD1. Germline loops: CDR1 SGHRS, CDR2 YFSETQ. The CDR3 runs 15 residues. V trimming: 4 bases; J trimming: 4 bases; junction bases outside the gene matches: 7. CDR3 region: CASSLGQGRYNEQFF. CDR3 DNA: TGCGCCAGCAGCCTCGGACAGGGCAGATACAATGAGCAGTTCTTC.

The chain uses TRBV18 and TRBJ2-3; 8 bases match TRBD1. Germline V gene sequence: CDR1 KGHSH, CDR2 LQKENI. Germline trimming cut 3 bases from V and 4 bases from J; bases unmatched to any gene: 9. The CDR3 has 16 residues. The CDR3 sequence is CASSPLGQGGADTQYF. The CDR3 nucleotides are TGTGCCAGCTCACCCCTAGGACAGGGCGGGGCAGATACGCAGTATTTT.

V gene TRBV4-3 combines with J gene TRBJ2-2; D remains unclear. The ends were cut back, 1 base at V and 1 base at J, with 7 bases in the middle. CDR1 is LGHNA, CDR2 YSLEER, per germline. The CDR3 loop spans 15 amino acids. As DNA, the CDR3 is TGCGCCAGCAGCCAAGGGCGGTTGAACACCGGGGAGCTGTTTTTT. Translated: CASSQGRLNTGELFF.

V and J are TRBV29-1 and TRBJ2-3, with D perhaps matching TRBD1 or TRBD2 (5 bases each). The V and J ends lost 4 bases and 3 bases respectively, with 17 bases between them. The CDR3 loop spans 15 amino acids. The germline gives CDR1 SQVTM, CDR2 ANQGSEA. The CDR3 sequence: CSVVQELGVTDTQYF. As DNA, the CDR3 is TGCAGCGTTGTACAGGAGTTGGGGGTGACAGATACGCAGTATTTT.

This chain uses TRBV7-2 with TRBJ1-2, with a weak D call TRBD1 (5 bases). The germline V gene has CDR1 SGHTA and CDR2 FQGNSA. The CDR3 is 14 amino acids. Trimming pared 1 base from V and 7 bases from J, leaving 13 bases between. CDR3 DNA: TGTGCCAGCAGCTTAGATTTGACAGCTTTTGGCTACACCTTC. Encoded protein: CASSLDLTAFGYTF.

The CDR3 sequence: CASGRGLAEQETQYF. CDR3 sequence (DNA): TGTGCCAGCGGCAGGGGACTAGCGGAACAAGAGACCCAGTACTTC. This chain links TRBV9 with TRBJ2-5; the match to TRBD2 covers 11 bases. The germline CDR1 and CDR2 sequences are SGDLS and YYNGEE. V trimming: 7 bases; J trimming: 2 bases; junction bases outside the gene matches: 7. The CDR3 sequence is 15 residues long.

V is TRBV2 and J is TRBJ2-3, with 8 bases matching TRBD2. CDR3 length: 14 amino acids. The ends lost 6 bases at V and 4 bases at J; junction bases unmatched: 6. Germline V gene lookup returns CDR1 SNHLY and CDR2 FYNNEI. CDR3 loop: CASRVGGAADTQYF. The CDR3, as DNA: TGTGCCAGCAGGGTCGGGGGGGCAGCAGATACGCAGTATTTT.

The genes are TRBV14 and TRBJ2-2; D is undetermined. Deletions cut 5 bases from V and 3 bases from J, with 10 bases between. This CDR3 has 14 residues. Germline V CDR1 and CDR2: SGHDN, FVKESK. The CDR3 DNA sequence: TGTGCCAGCAGCTCCAGGACCGACACCGGGGAGCTGTTTTTT. Translation gives CASSSRTDTGELFF.

This clone has a handful of counts. The CDR3 spells CASSQCRLQETQYF. In nucleotides, the CDR3 is TGCGCCAGCAGTCAGTGCCGGCTCCAAGAGACCCAGTACTTC. The chain links TRBV23-1 to TRBJ2-5; D remains unclear. TRBV23-1 is marked as an open reading frame, function uncertain. CDR3 length: 14 amino acids. Trimming pared 3 bases from V and 1 base from J, leaving 9 bases between.

The chain has TRBV13 and TRBJ1-1; D is uncertain. The CDR3 sequence is 15 residues long. Between the trimmed V and J ends, which lost 5 bases and 5 bases, there was a span of 18 bases. Germline CDR1 reads PRHDT; CDR2 reads FYEKMQ (reference sequence). CDR3 nucleotides: TGTGCCAGCAGCCCCCTCAGAGGGCGGGAAACTGAAGCTTTCTTT. It is translated as CASSPLRGRETEAFF.